This T cell receptor (beta chain) appears in the sequencing data of a study of response to subunit inactivated influenza vaccine. Findings of the study overall: Each seasonal influenza vaccination, the authors suggested, recruits few new T cells.

In TCRdb, the RT-PCR reads were re-called with MiXCR into one record per CDR3 protein. The sample has a few hundred thousand distinct CDR3 sequences; 22% are singletons. The length of the CDR3 is 18 residues. Germline V CDR1 and CDR2: SGHAT, FQNNGV. V was cut by 4 bases and J by 1 base, with 22 bases left in between. This clonotype appeared a few times. Its antigen remains unidentified. V usage is TRBV11-2 and J usage is TRBJ2-5, with no clear D. This clonotype originated in a man in his fifties or sixties who received an inactivated influenza vaccine. The starting material was PBMCs from blood, obtained less than 22 months after vaccination. CDR3 region: CASSSPFVAARAQETQYF. As DNA, the CDR3 is TGTGCCAGCAGCTCCCCCTTTGTGGCAGCCCGGGCCCAAGAGACCCAGTACTTC.